These 10 T cell receptor beta chains came from one sample sequenced in a study of shared clonotypes between healthy human individuals. Sequencing used immunoSEQ multiplex PCR; TCRdb keeps in-frame clones, though not all of them. The sample lists about 2,100,000 clones, 85% to 95% occurring once. CD45RO negativity and positive selection for CCR7 defined naive CD8 cells, a population that excluded terminally differentiated effector memory CD45RA+ cells. The sequenced sample consisted of naive CD8+ T cells from PBMCs. All receptors come from a young man in good health. Some clones in this sample may be carry-over from other donors' samples.

Note on this clone: Different DNA sequences within this sample yield the same CDR3. V and J are TRBV4-1 and TRBJ2-7; 12 positions match TRBD2. Trimming took 4 bases from V and 3 from J; bases not matched to a gene: 4. From germline, CDR1 is MGHRA and CDR2 YSYEKL. CDR3 length: 15 amino acids. CDR3 amino acids: CASSLLAGGRYEQYF. The DNA of the CDR3 is TGCGCCAGCAGCCTGCTAGCGGGAGGGCGCTACGAGCAGTACTTC.

The V gene is TRBV28, the J gene TRBJ1-5, with 8 bases aligning to TRBD1. V gave up 2 bases and J gave up 7 bases; unmatched junction bases: 7. Germline CDR1 MDHEN, CDR2 SYDVKM. The CDR3 totals 15 residues. This CDR3 reads CASSLRRQGRQPQHF. CDR3 DNA sequence: TGTGCCAGCAGTTTAAGGCGACAGGGGCGGCAGCCCCAGCATTTT.

Details on this clone: A much larger clone lies a single base off, so this may be a read error. The V and J genes are TRBV9 and TRBJ2-3; D not resolved. This CDR3 is built from 13 residues. Germline values: CDR1 SGDLS, CDR2 YYNGEE. Trimming left V 0 bases short and J 4 bases short, with 6 bases between. The CDR3 is CASSVVSPDTQYF. CDR3 coding DNA: TGTGCCAGCAGCGTAGTTTCTCCAGATACGCAGTATTTT.

This chain connects TRBV4-1 to TRBJ2-7; a possible D gene is TRBD1 (7 bases). Trimming removed 0 bases at V and 3 bases at J, with 15 bases between. Germline-derived CDR1 and CDR2 are MGHRA and YSYEKL. The CDR3 is 16 amino acids. DNA for the CDR3: TGCGCCAGCAGCCAAGATAAAGGAGGGACAGTCTACGAGCAGTACTTC. Its protein is CASSQDKGGTVYEQYF.

CDR3: CASSYSKGVYEQYF. The CDR3 DNA reads TGCGCCAGCAGCTATTCAAAAGGAGTATACGAGCAGTACTTC. This sequence joins TRBV5-1 and TRBJ2-7; D uncertain. Germline V gene data show CDR1 as SGHRS and CDR2 as YFSETQ. V was shortened by 3 bases and J by 4 bases, with 14 bases between the two germline ends. The CDR3 runs 14 residues. The whole variable domain, remainder taken from reference TRBV5-1 and TRBJ2-7, is KAGVTQTPRYLIKTRGQQVTLSCSPISGHRSVSWYQQTPGQGLQFLFEYFSETQRNKGNFPGRFSGRQFSNSRSEMNVSTLELGDSALYLCASSYSKGVYEQYFGPGTRLTVT.

In this sample, this clone turned up once. The J gene is TRBJ2-7, the V gene TRBV4-3; 9 bases map to TRBD1. In germline, CDR1 is LGHNA, CDR2 YSLEER. CDR3 size: 16 residues. V lost 4 bases, J lost 5 bases, and 12 bases stayed unmatched. In nucleotides, the CDR3 is TGCGCCAGCAGCCGGAACAGGGGGCGTGAGTCCCACGAGCAGTACTTC. Translating gives CASSRNRGRESHEQYF.

This sequence joins TRBV6-1 and TRBJ2-7, with no clear D. With 6 bases removed from V and 2 bases from J, the gap between germline ends came to 11 bases. CDR1 is MNHNS and CDR2 is SASEGT in the germline V gene. The length of the CDR3 is 13 residues. CDR3 nucleotides: TGTGCCAGCAGCCCGGGCCCTACCTACGAGCAGTACTTC. Its protein product is CASSPGPTYEQYF.

The CDR3 region has the DNA TGCGCCACCCTCTCAGCAGGGGTTGCGGGAGGCTCCTACGAGCAGTACTTC. It encodes CATLSAGVAGGSYEQYF. The rearrangement joins TRBV5-1 to TRBJ2-7, with 8 nucleotides matching TRBD2. The CDR3 covers 17 residues. The ends lost 9 bases at V and 0 bases at J; junction bases unmatched: 17. CDR1 is SGHRS, CDR2 YFSETQ, per germline.

In this sample, this clone turned up once. This chain links TRBV5-6 with TRBJ1-2; TRBD1 agrees at 9 bases. CDR1 and CDR2 (germline): SGHDT, YYEEEE. CDR3 length equals 15 residues. V gave up 2 bases and J gave up 1 base; unmatched junction bases: 3. DNA of the CDR3: TGTGCCAGCAGCTTAGACAGGGGGAATAACTATGGCTACACCTTC. Protein sequence: CASSLDRGNNYGYTF. Full variable domain (missing parts from reference TRBV5-6 and TRBJ1-2): DAGVTQSPTHLIKTRGQQVTLRCSPKSGHDTVSWYQQALGQGPQFIFQYYEEEERQRGNFPDRFSGHQFPNYSSELNVNALLLGDSALYLCASSLDRGNNYGYTFGSGTRLTVV.

The J gene is TRBJ2-1, the V gene TRBV7-9; 8 bases agree with TRBD2. The ends lost 3 bases at V and 2 bases at J; junction bases unmatched: 9. The CDR3 consists of 17 residues. Germline V gene data show CDR1 as SEHNR and CDR2 as FQNEAQ (reference sequence). As DNA, the CDR3 is TGTGCCAGCAGCTTTGGGTGGGCGGGAGGCCCCTACAATGAGCAGTTCTTC. Residues: CASSFGWAGGPYNEQFF.